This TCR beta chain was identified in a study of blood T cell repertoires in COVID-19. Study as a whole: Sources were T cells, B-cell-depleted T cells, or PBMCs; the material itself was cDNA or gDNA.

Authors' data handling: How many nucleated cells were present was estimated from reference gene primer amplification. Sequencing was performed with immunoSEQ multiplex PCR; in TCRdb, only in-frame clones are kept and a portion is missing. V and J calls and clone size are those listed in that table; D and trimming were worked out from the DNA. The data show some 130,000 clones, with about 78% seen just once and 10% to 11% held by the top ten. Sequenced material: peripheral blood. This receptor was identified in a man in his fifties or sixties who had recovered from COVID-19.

The CDR3 DNA follows: TGTGCCAGCATCGGGGCGGGGGGCATCTACGAGCAGTACTTC. Translated: CASIGAGGIYEQYF. The rearrangement joins TRBV11-3 to TRBJ2-7, with 8 positions matching TRBD2. V gave up 7 bases and J gave up 3 bases; unmatched junction bases: 8. Germline-derived CDR1 and CDR2 are SGHNT and YENEEA. The CDR3 runs 14 residues.